A selection of T cell receptor beta chains follows, all from one sample in a study of blood T cell repertoires in COVID-19. Assay used: immunoSEQ multiplex PCR; TCRdb lists only in-frame clones, some missing. The sample contains 110,000 to 150,000 clones, 80% to 90% of which appear only once. Sequenced: peripheral blood. The receptors come from a woman aged 60-75 years with active COVID-19. CDR3s include the opening cysteine and the closing phenylalanine or tryptophan. The order of the fields is clone size, V gene, D gene, J gene, CDR3 protein, CDR3 DNA. A D gene is named only where the DNA matches it firmly. Clone size is given for some rows only: seen once, a few or many times, or a class if the clone is expanded.

-	TRBV19	TRBD1	TRBJ2-7	CASSNRGPNYEQYF	TGTGCCAGTAGTAACAGGGGGCCAAATTACGAGCAGTACTTC
-	TRBV11-2	TRBD1	TRBJ2-1	CASSLDRDRGDENEQFF	TGTGCCAGCAGCTTAGACCGGGACAGGGGCGACGAGAATGAGCAGTTCTTC
-	TRBV27	TRBD2	TRBJ2-3	CASSFGTSWADTQYF	TGTGCCAGCAGTTTTGGGACTAGTTGGGCAGATACGCAGTATTTT
few	TRBV28	TRBD1	TRBJ1-2	CASSSLGQGHGGYTF	TGTGCCAGCAGTTCCCTCGGACAGGGCCATGGCGGCTACACCTTC
-	TRBV5-1	TRBD2	TRBJ2-5	CASSLASTSGVEETQYF	TGCGCCAGCAGCTTGGCCTCGACTAGCGGAGTGGAAGAGACCCAGTACTTC
-	TRBV5-1	TRBD2	TRBJ2-3	CASSLVVAGTSTDTQYF	TGCGCCAGCAGCTTAGTCGTAGCGGGGACTAGCACAGATACGCAGTATTTT
-	TRBV5-8	-	TRBJ2-3	CASSPDLRGDTQYF	TGTGCCAGCAGCCCGGACCTACGGGGGGATACGCAGTATTTT
-	TRBV2	TRBD2	TRBJ2-7	CASRASGRLEQYF	TGTGCCAGCAGGGCTAGCGGCCGCCTCGAGCAGTACTTC
-	TRBV7-3	TRBD1	TRBJ1-1	CASSPSGGRTEAFF	TGTGCCAGCAGCCCATCAGGGGGTCGAACTGAAGCTTTCTTT
-	TRBV28	TRBD1	TRBJ1-5	CASANLRTGLLDSNQPQHF	TGTGCCAGCGCCAATCTCCGGACAGGCCTCCTGGATAGCAATCAGCCCCAGCATTTT
-	TRBV7-2	-	TRBJ2-6	CASSPSGVYSGANVLTF	TGTGCCAGCAGCCCATCGGGGGTTTACTCTGGGGCCAACGTCCTGACTTTC
-	TRBV5-8	-	TRBJ2-4	CASSFESRGKNIQYF	TGTGCCAGCAGCTTCGAATCACGGGGCAAAAACATTCAGTACTTC
-	TRBV19	-	TRBJ1-5	CASSLAPLNQPQHF	TGTGCCAGTAGTTTGGCACCTCTTAATCAGCCCCAGCATTTT
-	TRBV6-5	TRBD2	TRBJ2-3	CAIAPQRGKNTQYF	TGTGCCATAGCCCCCCAGCGGGGAAAGAATACGCAGTATTTT
-	TRBV19	-	TRBJ1-2	CASSVFDYGYTF	TGTGCCAGTAGTGTCTTTGACTATGGCTACACCTTC
-	TRBV24-1	-	TRBJ2-3	CATSDFRQLDADTQYF	TGTGCCACCAGTGATTTCAGACAGCTAGACGCCGATACGCAGTATTTT
few	TRBV5-1	TRBD1	TRBJ2-5	CASRRDRAETQYF	TGCGCCAGCAGACGGGACAGGGCCGAGACCCAGTACTTC
-	TRBV7-2	-	TRBJ1-2	CASSLSGDLKGYTF	TGTGCCAGCAGCCTAAGCGGAGATCTCAAAGGCTACACCTTC
-	TRBV28	-	TRBJ1-2	CASRREALREGYTF	TGTGCCAGCAGGCGGGAAGCTTTGAGGGAAGGCTACACCTTC
-	TRBV14	-	TRBJ2-1	CASSRGQPTYNEQFF	TGTGCCAGCAGCCGAGGACAGCCTACCTACAATGAGCAGTTCTTC
-	TRBV7-2	TRBD2	TRBJ2-7	CASRAGGPVREQYF	TGTGCCAGCAGGGCGGGAGGGCCGGTTCGCGAGCAGTACTTC
-	TRBV6-2/TRBV6-3	TRBD2	TRBJ2-7	CASSYSSPREVLPEQYF	TGTGCCAGCAGTTACTCGAGTCCGCGGGAGGTACTCCCGGAGCAGTACTTC
-	TRBV7-6	-	TRBJ2-1	CASSLAFPGERSRANEQFF	TGTGCCAGCAGCTTAGCGTTCCCCGGGGAGCGGTCCCGGGCCAATGAGCAGTTCTTC
once	TRBV18	-	TRBJ2-7	CASSPDRSYEQYF	TGTGCCAGCTCACCCGACAGATCCTACGAGCAGTACTTC
-	TRBV13	-	TRBJ2-3	CASSTGGSTDTQYF	TGTGCCAGCAGCACTGGCGGAAGCACAGATACGCAGTATTTT
-	TRBV7-9	-	TRBJ2-3	CASSLDGTPTQYF	TGTGCCAGCAGCTTAGACGGGACTCCTACGCAGTATTTT
-	TRBV7-2	TRBD2	TRBJ2-3	CASRPKSGRRDTQYF	TGTGCCAGCAGACCTAAGAGCGGGAGGAGAGATACGCAGTATTTT
-	TRBV3-1/TRBV3-2	TRBD2	TRBJ2-7	CASSQTTSGSLHEQYF	TGTGCCAGCAGCCAAACTACTAGCGGGAGTCTCCACGAGCAGTACTTC
-	TRBV27	TRBD2	TRBJ2-3	CASSLPGLASSTDTQYF	TGTGCCAGCAGTCTCCCGGGACTAGCGTCTAGCACAGATACGCAGTATTTT